This T cell receptor beta chain was identified during a study of shared clonotypes between healthy human individuals. Memory CD4+ cells were the fraction left after CD45RA+ naive selection. The CDR3 sequence is 13 residues long. CDR1 and CDR2 (germline): LNHDA, SQIVND (reference sequence). With 7 bases clipped from V and 7 bases from J, the junction kept 6 bases outside the gene matches. Template for every sorted-subset replicate PCR totaled around 200 ng DNA, tens of thousands of T cell genomes. Data came from immunoSEQ multiplex PCR; TCRdb stores just in-frame clones and leaves some out. The sample yields 2,500,000 or so clones, around 93% seen once.

Input material: naive CD4+ T cells from PBMCs. Subset indicated: CD45RA+ positively selected. This clonotype was sampled from a man younger than 30 in good health. Some clones in this sample may be carry-over from other donors' samples. The V and J genes are TRBV19 and TRBJ1-4; TRBD1 agrees at 7 bases. The CDR3 sequence is CASKNRGGEKLFF. In DNA, the CDR3 is TGTGCCAGTAAGAACAGGGGAGGTGAAAAACTGTTTTTT.